This T cell receptor beta chain was sequenced in a study of Ad26.COV2.S vaccination and SARS-CoV-2 variants. Study background: Recipients of Ad26.COV2.S got it intramuscularly, once or twice 56 days apart.

Sequencing was performed with immunoSEQ multiplex PCR; in TCRdb, only in-frame clones are kept and a portion is missing. The data show hundreds of thousands of clones, more than 75% seen once. Treatment in this sample: approximately 18 received Ad26.COV2.S at low or high dose, single or two shots; several received placebo; per-sample allocation not given. Following the first vaccine or placebo injection, samples were taken on day 63. In the vaccine, an Ad26 vector expressed the SARS-CoV-2 spike of the Wuhan strain. Material: peripheral blood, obtained in a trial of Ad26.COV2.S vaccine versus placebo. The sequence derives from a person aged 18-65 years who received the Ad26.COV2.S COVID-19 vaccine or a placebo.

This CDR3 reads CASSGQGGETEAFF. In DNA, the CDR3 is TGCGCCAGCAGCGGACAGGGGGGAGAGACTGAAGCTTTCTTT. The V and J genes are TRBV5-1 and TRBJ1-1, with TRBD1 matching over 10 bases. Germline CDR1 and CDR2: SGHRS and YFSETQ. The junction had 5 bases not matched to a gene; V was cut back by 4 bases and J by 5 bases. The CDR3 consists of 14 residues.